This is a list of T cell receptor beta chains from one sample in a study of beta chain features in type 1 diabetes. Repertoires were generated with immunoSEQ multiplex PCR, while TCRdb's copy carries only in-frame clones and drops some. This repertoire shows 300,000 to 350,000 clones, about 20% found once; its top ten account for 0.035% to 0.05%. The sample was naive CD4+ T cells from blood. The receptors were gathered from a woman between 18 and 29 years old in good health. The CDR3 runs from the conserved cysteine through the conserved F or W. D genes are given only for firm matches. A clone size is listed for some rows: how often the clone was seen (once, few, many), or a class if it is expanded.

.,17,TRBJ1-1,.,TRBV14,TGTGCCAGCAGCCAAGATCGGCCAGGCACCTGGAACACTGAAGCTTTCTTT,CASSQDRPGTWNTEAFF
few,14,TRBJ2-7,.,TRBV7-2,TGTGCCAGCAGCCTTAGCGGTTCCTCCTACGAGCAGTACTTC,CASSLSGSSYEQYF
.,15,TRBJ2-4,TRBD2,TRBV5-4,TGTGCCAGCAGCGGGACTAGCAGTATAAAGAACATTCAGTACTTC,CASSGTSSIKNIQYF
few,15,TRBJ1-5,.,TRBV11-2,TGTGCCAGCAGCCTTGGACAGACAAACAATCAGCCCCAGCATTTT,CASSLGQTNNQPQHF
.,16,TRBJ1-2,TRBD1,TRBV4-3,TGCGCCAGCAGCCAAGAGGGGAACAGGGGTTATACTGGCTACACCTTC,CASSQEGNRGYTGYTF
few,15,TRBJ2-1,.,TRBV6-5,TGTGCCAGCAGTGTACAGGGTGGGGCCTACAATGAGCAGTTCTTC,CASSVQGGAYNEQFF
few,13,TRBJ2-1,.,TRBV5-4,TGTGCCAGCAGCCTCACCCGGGACAATGAGCAGTTCTTC,CASSLTRDNEQFF
few,16,TRBJ1-1,.,TRBV18,TGTGCCAGCTCACTCCACAGGTCTCTCGCGGCCTCTGAAGCTTTCTTT,CASSLHRSLAASEAFF
.,14,TRBJ1-5,TRBD1,TRBV18,TGTGCCAGCTCCCGAGGGGGCGGCAATCAGCCCCAGCATTTT,CASSRGGGNQPQHF
.,12,TRBJ2-5,.,TRBV29-1,TGCAGCGTTGAGGGGGAGGTAGAGACCCAGTACTTC,CSVEGEVETQYF
few,14,TRBJ2-1,TRBD1,TRBV7-2,TGTGCCAGCAGCTTAGGACAGGGGTTGAATGAGCAGTTCTTC,CASSLGQGLNEQFF
.,15,TRBJ2-7,.,TRBV7-2,TGTGCCAGCAGCTTAGTTCTTGGAGCGACCTACGAGCAGTACTTC,CASSLVLGATYEQYF
.,14,TRBJ2-1,TRBD1,TRBV5-1,TGCGCCAGTACCCCCGGGACAGCTTCCAATGAGCAGTTCTTC,CASTPGTASNEQFF
once,15,TRBJ2-7,TRBD2,TRBV5-1,TGCGCCAGCAGCCCGGCCACTAGCGGGAGCCACGAGCAGTACTTC,CASSPATSGSHEQYF
.,12,TRBJ1-1,.,TRBV5-6,TGTGCCAGCAGCCGCTACAGCGGTGAAGCTTTCTTT,CASSRYSGEAFF
.,14,TRBJ2-5,.,TRBV2,TGTGCCAGCAGTGAAGAAGCAGGGGTAGAGACCCAGTACTTC,CASSEEAGVETQYF
few,17,TRBJ2-5,TRBD2,TRBV23-1,TGCGCCAGCATCCGACGGGAGCGGGAGGGATACAAAGAGACCCAGTACTTC,CASIRREREGYKETQYF
.,15,TRBJ2-7,TRBD1,TRBV4-2,TGTGCCAGCAGCCCATTAGGACAGGGGACTTACGAGCAGTACTTC,CASSPLGQGTYEQYF
.,13,TRBJ2-5,TRBD1,TRBV6-5,TGTGCCAGCAGAAAGACAGGGGTCGAGACCCAGTACTTC,CASRKTGVETQYF
few,15,TRBJ2-7,TRBD1,TRBV2,TGTGCCAGCTCATCAACAGGGGGCGCGAGGTACGAGCAGTACTTC,CASSSTGGARYEQYF
few,13,TRBJ1-5,.,TRBV5-1,TGCGCCAGCAGCTTGGAACAGAATCAGCCCCAGCATTTT,CASSLEQNQPQHF
few,16,TRBJ2-5,TRBD2,TRBV9,TGTGCCAGCAGCGTAGGGTTGCGGGAGGCTCAAGAGACCCAGTACTTC,CASSVGLREAQETQYF
few,12,TRBJ2-1,TRBD2,TRBV4-1,TGCGCCAGCAGCCTACTAGCGGGAGAGCAGTTCTTC,CASSLLAGEQFF
.,13,TRBJ2-5,.,TRBV7-2,TGTGCCAGCGGCAACAGGGATCAAGAGACCCAGTACTTC,CASGNRDQETQYF
few,15,TRBJ1-1,.,TRBV18,TGTGCCAGCTCTCCCTCTGCGGGTTCGAACACTGAAGCTTTCTTT,CASSPSAGSNTEAFF
.,13,TRBJ2-5,.,TRBV5-1,TGCGCCAGCAATTATGGACAGCAAGAGACCCAGTACTTC,CASNYGQQETQYF
.,15,TRBJ1-6,.,TRBV7-9,TGTGCCAGCAGCTTAACGACAGGATATAATTCACCCCTCCACTTT,CASSLTTGYNSPLHF
.,16,TRBJ1-3,.,TRBV9,TGTGCCAGCAGCGTAGAGATAGTCCCCTCTGGAAACACCATATATTTT,CASSVEIVPSGNTIYF
.,11,TRBJ2-1,.,TRBV5-1,TGCGCCAGCAGCTCGTCGTATGAGCAGTTCTTC,CASSSSYEQFF
.,15,TRBJ2-3,TRBD1,TRBV30,TGTGCCTGGAGCCCCGGGACAGGGGAAACAGATACGCAGTATTTT,CAWSPGTGETDTQYF
.,14,TRBJ1-2,TRBD1,TRBV5-1,TGCGCCAGCAGTCGACAACAGGGGCGGTATGGCTACACCTTC,CASSRQQGRYGYTF
.,14,TRBJ1-3,TRBD1,TRBV25-1,TGTGCCAGCAGTGAGTGGACAGGGGGAAACACCATATATTTT,CASSEWTGGNTIYF
.,14,TRBJ2-5,.,TRBV7-9,TGTGCCAGCAGCTTAGCGGGAGTGGCGGAGACCCAGTACTTC,CASSLAGVAETQYF
.,13,TRBJ2-7,.,TRBV30,TGTGCCTGGAGTTCTCGGGACACCTACGAGCAGTACTTC,CAWSSRDTYEQYF
.,14,TRBJ2-5,.,TRBV19,TGTGCCAGTAGTCCTAGGACACTCAGAAAGACCCAGTACTTC,CASSPRTLRKTQYF
.,15,TRBJ2-4,.,TRBV6-6,TGTGCCACGGGGGGCGGGAGAGCTTCCAAAAACATTCAGTACTTC,CATGGGRASKNIQYF
few,13,TRBJ1-2,.,TRBV15,TGTGCCACCAGCAGATACGACGGAGGGGGCTACACCTTC,CATSRYDGGGYTF
.,16,TRBJ2-1,TRBD2,TRBV4-2,TGTGCCAGCAGCTACCTTGCTAGCGGGTATGACAATGAGCAGTTCTTC,CASSYLASGYDNEQFF
.,12,TRBJ1-2,TRBD1,TRBV30,TGTGCCGGGACAGGGGGCGCAAATGGCTACACCTTC,CAGTGGANGYTF
.,15,TRBJ2-7,.,TRBV9,TGTGCCAGCAGCGTAGGACCCCAGGGTTCCTACGAGCAGTACTTC,CASSVGPQGSYEQYF
few,13,TRBJ2-5,TRBD2,TRBV5-1,TGCGCCAGCAGCTTCGGGACTAGGGAGACCCAGTACTTC,CASSFGTRETQYF
.,18,TRBJ2-6,TRBD1,TRBV5-1,TGCGCCAGCAGGAAACCGGGACAGCAAGAAACTGGGGCCAACGTCCTGACTTTC,CASRKPGQQETGANVLTF
.,15,TRBJ1-5,TRBD1,TRBV7-9,TGTGCCAGCAGCCAAGGACAGGGAGAATATCAGCCCCAGCATTTT,CASSQGQGEYQPQHF
few,14,TRBJ1-2,TRBD1,TRBV9,TGTGCCAGCAGCGTAGAGGGGGCGAGCTATGGCTACACCTTC,CASSVEGASYGYTF
few,14,TRBJ2-7,.,TRBV18,TGTGCCAGCTCACCGGCAGGGTATTCCTACGAGCAGTACTTC,CASSPAGYSYEQYF
few,17,TRBJ2-5,TRBD2,TRBV5-8,TGTGCCAGCAGCCCGGGGGAGCTGGCGGGGGGCCAAGAGACCCAGTACTTC,CASSPGELAGGQETQYF
few,15,TRBJ2-1,TRBD2,TRBV7-9,TGTGCCAGCACCTCTGGGTCGGCCGGGGGGGGTGAGCAGTTCTTC,CASTSGSAGGGEQFF
.,14,TRBJ2-7,TRBD2,TRBV19,TGTGCCAGTAGTATGAGGACTAGCTTGGACGAGCAGTACTTC,CASSMRTSLDEQYF
.,13,TRBJ1-5,.,TRBV5-6,TGTGCCAGCAGCTTATGGGAGGGCCAGCCCCAGCATTTT,CASSLWEGQPQHF
few,14,TRBJ2-1,TRBD2,TRBV5-1,TGCGCCAGCAGCATGGGACTAGCGGGAGCTGAGCAGTTCTTC,CASSMGLAGAEQFF
.,13,TRBJ1-2,TRBD1,TRBV30,TGTGCCCGGTGGTCAGGGGGCCTCTATGGCTACACCTTC,CARWSGGLYGYTF
.,16,TRBJ2-7,TRBD1,TRBV28,TGTGCCAGCAGTTTATCGGGTCAGGGGGCGAATTACGAGCAGTACTTC,CASSLSGQGANYEQYF
.,13,TRBJ1-1,.,TRBV29-1,TGCAGCGTACGTGGCAGGATGAACACTGAAGCTTTCTTT,CSVRGRMNTEAFF
.,14,TRBJ2-7,TRBD1,TRBV25-1,TGTGCCAGCAGGAAATCAGGGGGTGACTACGAGCAGTACTTC,CASRKSGGDYEQYF